These 10 T cell receptor beta chains were sequenced from one sample in a study of OX40 agonist ivuxolimab in advanced cancers. Clones were read by immunoSEQ multiplex PCR, and TCRdb kept only the in-frame ones, dropping some. The sample includes tens of thousands of clones, around 90% seen only once; the top ten take less than 3%. The sequences come from CD4+ or CD8+ T cells sorted from blood, collected in a trial of the OX40 agonist ivuxolimab. The origin of the receptors is an adult with an advanced solid tumor such as melanoma, head and neck, liver or kidney cancer.

The rearrangement joins TRBV6-5 to TRBJ1-1, with D possibly matching TRBD1 (5 bases). CDR1 and CDR2 (germline): MNHEY, SVGAGI. V lost 6 bases and J lost 0, with 11 bases in between. The CDR3 totals 14 residues. The CDR3 here is CASSPPTVNTEAFF. The CDR3 DNA follows: TGTGCCAGCAGCCCTCCGACAGTGAACACTGAAGCTTTCTTT.

The chain employs TRBV28 and TRBJ2-7, with 7 bases aligning to TRBD1. V was clipped by 6 bases and J by 4 bases; unmatched bases: 12. This CDR3 spans 15 amino acids. Germline CDR1 reads MDHEN; CDR2 reads SYDVKM. CDR3 DNA: TGTGCCAGCAGAAAAACCGGGACAGCGAGTTACGAGCAGTACTTC. Residues: CASRKTGTASYEQYF.

V gene TRBV28 combines with J gene TRBJ2-6; D is uncertain. The ends were cut back, 6 bases at V and 3 bases at J, with 12 bases in the middle. The V gene's germline CDR1 is MDHEN and CDR2 SYDVKM. This CDR3 spans 15 amino acids. This chain's CDR3 is CASSPTVGGANVLTF. The CDR3 coding sequence is TGTGCCAGCAGCCCTACAGTCGGTGGGGCCAACGTCCTGACTTTC.

The chain carries TRBV5-6 and TRBJ1-1; the D gene is possibly TRBD1 (6 bases). V gave up 2 bases and J gave up 1 base, with 15 bases separating them. This CDR3 has 16 amino acids. Germline V lookup: CDR1 SGHDT, CDR2 YYEEEE. Here the CDR3 DNA reads TGTGCCAGCAGCTTCCTCGCGGGACAACCGAACACTGAAGCTTTCTTT. Its translation: CASSFLAGQPNTEAFF. Using reference TRBV5-6 and TRBJ1-1 for the parts outside the CDR3, the full variable domain is DAGVTQSPTHLIKTRGQQVTLRCSPKSGHDTVSWYQQALGQGPQFIFQYYEEEERQRGNFPDRFSGHQFPNYSSELNVNALLLGDSALYLCASSFLAGQPNTEAFFGQGTRLTVV.

This chain links TRBV19 with TRBJ1-5, with D unresolved. The CDR3 is made up of 17 amino acids. In germline, CDR1 is LNHDA, CDR2 SQIVND (reference sequence). Trimming removed 8 bases at V and 0 bases at J, with 20 bases between. The chain's CDR3 is CASRFRRIDISNQPQHF. The CDR3 DNA reads as TGTGCCAGTCGTTTCAGGCGGATCGATATTAGCAATCAGCCCCAGCATTTT.

The chain couples TRBV6-5 to TRBJ2-3; TRBD2 matches at 11 bases. The CDR3 totals 16 residues. V trimming: 2 bases; J trimming: 1 base; junction bases outside the gene matches: 2. CDR1 and CDR2 (germline): MNHEY, SVGAGI. The DNA for the CDR3 is TGTGCCAGCAGTTACGAGGGACTAGCGGGCACAGATACGCAGTATTTT. Amino acid sequence: CASSYEGLAGTDTQYF.

This chain uses TRBV5-1 with TRBJ2-3; TRBD1 is a possible D gene (5 bases). The CDR3 is 16 residues long. Germline assignment: CDR1 SGHRS and CDR2 YFSETQ. The V end lost 4 bases, the J end lost 3 bases, and 18 bases lay between the germline ends. CDR3 in amino acids: CASSPNRPQGTDTQYF. CDR3 in DNA: TGCGCCAGCAGCCCGAACAGGCCGCAAGGGACAGATACGCAGTATTTT.

This rearrangement joins TRBV9 to TRBJ2-3; D remains ambiguous. Germline V gene lookup returns CDR1 SGDLS and CDR2 YYNGEE. Between the trimmed V and J ends, which lost 2 bases and 0 bases, there was a span of 13 bases. This CDR3 is built from 16 residues. The CDR3 spells CASSVQTSPSTDTQYF. The CDR3 bases are TGTGCCAGCAGCGTCCAGACTTCCCCTAGCACAGATACGCAGTATTTT.

This clone has only one observation. Other DNA sequences in this sample translate to the same CDR3. The rearrangement links TRBV20-1 to TRBJ1-3, with D possibly TRBD1 on 5 matching bases. Deletions cut 6 bases from V and 3 bases from J, with 6 bases between. The germline V gene encodes CDR1 DFQATT and CDR2 SNEGSKA (reference sequence). The CDR3 extends over 11 amino acids. CDR3 sequence (DNA): TGCAGTGCGAGGGGTGGAAACACCATATATTTT. Its translation is CSARGGNTIYF.

This rearrangement joins TRBV11-1 to TRBJ2-5, with D possibly TRBD2 on 5 matching bases. Germline V lookup: CDR1 SGHAT, CDR2 FQDESV (reference sequence). V gave up 8 bases and J gave up 0 bases, with 7 bases separating them. The CDR3 length is 12 residues. The CDR3 nucleotides are TGTGCCAGCGAGGGAGACCAAGAGACCCAGTACTTC. It specifies CASEGDQETQYF.